This TCR beta chain was obtained from a study of identical twins. Overall study findings and caveats: Out-of-frame beta sequences exhibited a weaker degree of excess twin sharing.

The CDR3 consists of 15 residues. Germline V gene sequence: CDR1 MDHEN, CDR2 SYDVKM. J gave up 1 base and V 3 bases, and 5 bases lay outside the gene matches. MiXCR, applied by TCRdb to the 5' RACE reads, yields one record per CDR3 protein. The table has fewer than 800,000 distinct CDR3 sequences, about 7.1% seen once. This clonotype was counted a few times. The target antigen is unknown. The sample was also linked to a second study, of yellow fever vaccine responses in identical twins.

This clonotype originated in a woman between 18 and 29 years old in good health. Sequencing was performed on PBMCs. The chain links TRBV28 to TRBJ1-1; 7 bases agree with TRBD1. Here the CDR3 reads CASSLKGATNTEAFF. CDR3 nucleotides: TGTGCCAGCAGTTTGAAGGGGGCGACGAACACTGAAGCTTTCTTT.